One sample yielded the 14 T cell receptor beta chains listed below, sequenced in a study of T cell clonality in common variable immunodeficiency. Sequencing used immunoSEQ multiplex PCR; TCRdb keeps in-frame clones, though not all of them. Singletons are absent from the sample, which has 30,000 to 40,000 clones. Sequencing used peripheral blood mononuclear cells. These receptors originate from a person aged 18 to 75 in good health.

This clone was picked up many times. The CDR3 extends 3 residues past the end of the read, so its final part is completed from the germline J gene. The chain has TRBV5-1 and TRBJ2-3, with 8 bases lining up with TRBD1. V shed 4 bases and J 2 bases; nucleotides not matched to a gene: 6. The germline V gene has CDR1 SGHRS and CDR2 YFSETQ. The CDR3 totals 15 residues. CDR3 residues: CASSPSGGVTDTQYF. The sequenced CDR3 bases are TGCGCCAGCAGCCCCTCAGGGGGCGTCACAGATACG.

With respect to this clone: The read falls 3 residues short of the CDR3 end, and the missing part is taken from the germline J gene. The V gene is TRBV18, the J gene TRBJ1-2; no reliable D call. The CDR3 is 15 residues long. Germline loops: CDR1 KGHSH, CDR2 LQKENI. The sequenced CDR3 bases are TGTGCCAGCTCACTAAGCGGGAGGGTTGACAATGAC. Translated: CASSLSGRVDND. The entire CDR3 sequence reads CASSLSGRVDNDYTF.

This clone appeared many times. This chain's CDR3 is CASSNGLAGGYEQYF. The DNA read from the CDR3 is TGTGCCAGCAGCAACGGACTAGCGGGAGGGTACGAG. The gene calls are TRBV5-6 and TRBJ2-7, with 15 bases that match TRBD2. The read terminates 3 residues ahead of where the CDR3 ends, so the germline J gene completes it. Trimming cost V 4 bases and J 4 bases; bases outside gene matches: 3. Germline loops: CDR1 SGHDT, CDR2 YYEEEE. The CDR3 is made up of 15 amino acids.

Details on this clone: The read ends 3 residues early relative to the CDR3; the germline J gene fills the gap. The chain uses TRBV2 and TRBJ2-7, with 10 bases lining up with TRBD2. Trimming cost V 7 bases and J 0 bases; bases outside gene matches: 6. This CDR3 is 15 amino acids long. Germline CDR1 is SNHLY and CDR2 is FYNNEI. The CDR3 sequence is CASTGLADSSYEQYF. CDR3 bases read: TGTGCCAGCACCGGACTAGCGGATAGCTCCTACGAG.

This clone appeared many times. At one of its ends the junction is not consistent with the germline gene, which may arise from a read error. The sequence runs out 3 residues before the end of the CDR3; the remainder is reconstructed from the germline J gene. The rearrangement joins TRBV2 to TRBJ2-3, with 7 bases identical to TRBD1. CDR3 length: 14 amino acids. Germline loops: CDR1 SNHLY, CDR2 FYNNEI. CDR3 DNA (partial): TGTGCCAGCGGAAGACAGGGAGAGGCAGAGACG. Translation: CASGRQGEAET. Given in full, the CDR3 is CASGRQGEAETQYF.

This clone was seen repeatedly, ten times or more. The sequence runs out 3 residues before the end of the CDR3; the remainder is reconstructed from the germline J gene. The rearrangement joins TRBV20-1 to TRBJ2-7; the D gene is possibly TRBD2 (5 bases). The CDR3 extends over 14 amino acids. Trimming shortened V by 1 base and J by 3 bases, and 13 bases separated the two germline ends. The germline CDR1 and CDR2 sequences are DFQATT and SNEGSKA (reference sequence). Incomplete CDR3 DNA: TGCAGTGCTAGAGCAGGTAGCGAGTTCTACGAG. Amino acid sequence: CSARAGSEFYE. The complete CDR3 reads CSARAGSEFYEQYF.

This clone was picked up many times. The sequenced part of the CDR3 DNA is TGTGCCAGCAGCCCCTCGGCGAGGGGTGGAGAGACG. Translated, it gives CASSPSARGGET. The whole CDR3 protein reads CASSPSARGGETQYF. The chain couples TRBV5-4 to TRBJ2-3; D possibly matches TRBD1 or TRBD2 (5 bases each). The read ends 3 residues early relative to the CDR3; the germline J gene fills the gap. Germline V gene lookup returns CDR1 SGHNT and CDR2 YYREEE (reference sequence). The CDR3 runs 15 residues.

This clone has a count of ten or more. CDR3 bases read: TGCGGACAAAGGACAGCTGGAAACACC. Its translation is CGQRTAGNT. The CDR3 reads in full as CGQRTAGNTIYF. The chain recombines TRBV29-1 with TRBJ1-3, with D possibly matching TRBD1 (6 bases). The read terminates 3 residues before the CDR3 end, so the remaining end is supplied by the germline J gene. In germline, CDR1 is SQVTM, CDR2 ANQGSEA. The CDR3 covers 12 residues.

This clone was counted at least ten times. The sequenced fragment ends 3 residues before the CDR3 boundary, so the rest is inferred from the germline J gene. The chain couples TRBV10-3 to TRBJ2-3; either TRBD1 or TRBD2 may fit D (5 bases each). The CDR3 is made up of 14 amino acids. Trimming shortened V by 7 bases and J by 0 bases, and 11 bases separated the two germline ends. Germline V gene sequence: CDR1 ENHRY, CDR2 SYGVKD. The CDR3 loop reads CAIKTEGSTDTQYF. The sequenced CDR3 bases are TGTGCCATCAAGACTGAGGGGAGCACAGATACG.

In this sample, this clone turned up many times. The read ends 3 residues early relative to the CDR3; the germline J gene fills the gap. The chain employs TRBV7-9 and TRBJ1-4, with 7 bases aligning to TRBD1. CDR1 is SEHNR, CDR2 FQNEAQ, per germline (reference sequence). V was pared by 10 bases and J by 6 bases, with 8 bases of the junction left unmatched. The CDR3 extends over 13 amino acids. The chain's CDR3 is CAIGGQFDEKLFF. The covered CDR3 bases are TGTGCCATCGGGGGACAGTTCGATGAAAAA.

Many counts were recorded for this clone. The DNA ends 3 residues before the CDR3 does, and the rest of the CDR3 is filled in from the germline J gene. The rearrangement uses TRBV6-1 and TRBJ2-2, with D possibly TRBD2 on 6 matching bases. Germline-derived CDR1 and CDR2 are MNHNS and SASEGT. The CDR3 extends over 15 amino acids. Trimming took off 3 bases at V and 6 bases at J, with 14 bases between the two ends. Incomplete CDR3 DNA: TGTGCCAGCAGTGATTTTGCGGGGCGGGCCGGGGAG. As protein: CASSDFAGRAGE. The complete CDR3 sequence is CASSDFAGRAGELFF.

This clone appeared many times. The read stops 3 residues short of the end of the CDR3; the missing end is completed from the germline J gene. V is TRBV30 and J is TRBJ1-2; possibly TRBD1 for D (6 bases). The CDR3 covers 14 residues. Germline-derived CDR1 and CDR2 are GTSNPN and SVGIG (reference sequence). The V gene lost 5 bases and the J gene lost 1 base, with 14 bases spanning the gap. The CDR3: CAWETGHNNYGYTF. The sequenced CDR3 bases are TGTGCCTGGGAAACGGGACACAATAACTATGGC.

Concerning this clone: The read finishes 3 residues shy of the CDR3 end, and the germline J gene is used to complete it. The genes are TRBV30 and TRBJ1-2, with 7 bases fitting TRBD1. In germline, CDR1 is GTSNPN, CDR2 SVGIG (reference sequence). The length of the CDR3 is 13 residues. The DNA read from the CDR3 is TGTGCCTGGACTTCCAGTGGGACAGATACC. It yields the protein CAWTSSGTDT. The entire CDR3 protein is CAWTSSGTDTYTF.

This clone was seen ten or more times. Sequencing ends 3 residues short of the CDR3 end; the germline J gene provides the rest. The J gene is TRBJ1-6, the V gene TRBV4-2; D unclear. Looked up from germline, CDR1 is LGHNA and CDR2 is YNFKEQ. The CDR3 runs 15 residues. V shed 0 bases and J shed 5 bases, with 8 bases lying between them. This CDR3 reads CASSQEMRDNSPLHF. Partial CDR3 DNA: TGTGCCAGCAGCCAAGAGATGCGCGATAATTCACCC.